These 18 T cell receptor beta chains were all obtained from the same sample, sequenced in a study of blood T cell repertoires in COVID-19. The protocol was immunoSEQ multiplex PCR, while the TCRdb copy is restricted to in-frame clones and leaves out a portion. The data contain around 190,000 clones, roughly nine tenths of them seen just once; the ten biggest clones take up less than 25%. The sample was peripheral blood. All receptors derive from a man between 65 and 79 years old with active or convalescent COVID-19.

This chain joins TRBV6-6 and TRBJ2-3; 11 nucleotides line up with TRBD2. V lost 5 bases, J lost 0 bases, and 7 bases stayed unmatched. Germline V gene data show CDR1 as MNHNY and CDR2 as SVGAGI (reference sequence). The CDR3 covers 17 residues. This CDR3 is CASSPPRTSGSTDTQYF. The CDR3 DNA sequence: TGTGCCAGCAGTCCACCTCGGACTAGCGGGAGCACAGATACGCAGTATTTT.

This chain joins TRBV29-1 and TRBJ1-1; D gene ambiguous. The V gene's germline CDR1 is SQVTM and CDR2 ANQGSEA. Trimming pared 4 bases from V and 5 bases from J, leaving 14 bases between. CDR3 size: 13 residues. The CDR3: CSVVERVRTEAFF. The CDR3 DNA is TGCAGCGTTGTGGAGAGGGTTCGAACTGAAGCTTTCTTT.

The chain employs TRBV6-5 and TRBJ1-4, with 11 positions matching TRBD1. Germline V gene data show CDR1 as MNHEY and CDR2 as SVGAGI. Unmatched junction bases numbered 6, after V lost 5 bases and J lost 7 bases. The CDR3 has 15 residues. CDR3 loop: CASSPLGQGGEKLFF. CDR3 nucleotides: TGTGCCAGCAGTCCTCTGGGACAGGGGGGTGAAAAACTGTTTTTT.

DNA for the CDR3: TGTGCCAGCAGTCCCTGGACAGCTTCCCAAGAGACCCAGTACTTC. This encodes CASSPWTASQETQYF. This rearrangement joins TRBV28 to TRBJ2-5; tentative D call: TRBD1 (6 bases). V lost 5 bases and J 1 base, leaving 14 bases between the germline ends. Germline V gene sequence: CDR1 MDHEN, CDR2 SYDVKM. This CDR3 has 15 amino acids.

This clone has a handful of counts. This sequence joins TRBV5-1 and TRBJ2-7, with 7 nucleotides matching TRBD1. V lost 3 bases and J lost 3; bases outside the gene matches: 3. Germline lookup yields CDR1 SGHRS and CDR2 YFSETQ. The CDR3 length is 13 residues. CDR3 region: CASSSRDSYEQYF. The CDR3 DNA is TGCGCCAGCAGCTCCCGGGACAGCTACGAGCAGTACTTC.

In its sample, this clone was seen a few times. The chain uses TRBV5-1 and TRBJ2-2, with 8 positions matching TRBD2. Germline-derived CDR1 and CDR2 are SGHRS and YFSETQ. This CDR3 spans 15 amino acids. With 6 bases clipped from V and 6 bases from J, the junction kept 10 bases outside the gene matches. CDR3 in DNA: TGCGCCAGCAAGTTCCGGGAGGGCCCGGCCGGGGAGCTGTTTTTT. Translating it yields CASKFREGPAGELFF.

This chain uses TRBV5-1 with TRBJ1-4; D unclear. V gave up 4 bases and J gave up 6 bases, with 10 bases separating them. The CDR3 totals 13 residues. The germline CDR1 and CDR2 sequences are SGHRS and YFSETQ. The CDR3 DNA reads TGCGCCAGCAGCCCGGGGATAGATGAAAAACTGTTTTTT. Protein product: CASSPGIDEKLFF. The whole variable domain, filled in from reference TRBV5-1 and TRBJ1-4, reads KAGVTQTPRYLIKTRGQQVTLSCSPISGHRSVSWYQQTPGQGLQFLFEYFSETQRNKGNFPGRFSGRQFSNSRSEMNVSTLELGDSALYLCASSPGIDEKLFFGSGTQLSVL.

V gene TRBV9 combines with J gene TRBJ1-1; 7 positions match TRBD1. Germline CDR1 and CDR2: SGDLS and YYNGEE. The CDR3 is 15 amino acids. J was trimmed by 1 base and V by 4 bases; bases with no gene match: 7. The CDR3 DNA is TGTGCCAGCAGCCCCACGCGACAGGGGAACACTGAAGCTTTCTTT. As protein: CASSPTRQGNTEAFF.

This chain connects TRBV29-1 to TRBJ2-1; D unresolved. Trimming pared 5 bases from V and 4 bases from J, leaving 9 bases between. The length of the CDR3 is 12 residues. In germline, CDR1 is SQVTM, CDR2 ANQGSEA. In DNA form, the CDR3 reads TGCAGCGTTTTTTCACAATACAATGAGCAGTTCTTC. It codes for CSVFSQYNEQFF.

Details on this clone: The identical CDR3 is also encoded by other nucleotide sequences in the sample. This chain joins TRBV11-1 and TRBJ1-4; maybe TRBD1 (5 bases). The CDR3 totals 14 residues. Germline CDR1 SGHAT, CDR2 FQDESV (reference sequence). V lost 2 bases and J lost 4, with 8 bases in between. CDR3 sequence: CASSLSRDNEKLFF. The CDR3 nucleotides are TGTGCCAGCAGCTTATCCAGGGATAATGAAAAACTGTTTTTT.

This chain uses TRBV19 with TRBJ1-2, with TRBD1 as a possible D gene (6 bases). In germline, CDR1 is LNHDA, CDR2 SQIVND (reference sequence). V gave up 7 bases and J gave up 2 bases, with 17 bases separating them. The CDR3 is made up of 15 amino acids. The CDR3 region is CASKEAGQGNYGYTF. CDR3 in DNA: TGTGCCAGTAAGGAGGCGGGCCAGGGGAACTATGGCTACACCTTC.

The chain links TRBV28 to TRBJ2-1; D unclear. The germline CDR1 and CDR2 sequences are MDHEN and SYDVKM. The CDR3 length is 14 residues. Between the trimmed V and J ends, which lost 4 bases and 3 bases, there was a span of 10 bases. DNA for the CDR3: TGTGCCAGCAGTTCACGGTACCACTACAATGAGCAGTTCTTC. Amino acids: CASSSRYHYNEQFF.

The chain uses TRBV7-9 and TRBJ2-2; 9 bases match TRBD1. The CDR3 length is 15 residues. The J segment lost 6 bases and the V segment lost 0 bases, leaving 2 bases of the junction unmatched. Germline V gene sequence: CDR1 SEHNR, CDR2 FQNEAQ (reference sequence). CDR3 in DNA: TGTGCCAGCAGCTTAGCGGACAGGGGACCCGGGGAGCTGTTTTTT. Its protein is CASSLADRGPGELFF.

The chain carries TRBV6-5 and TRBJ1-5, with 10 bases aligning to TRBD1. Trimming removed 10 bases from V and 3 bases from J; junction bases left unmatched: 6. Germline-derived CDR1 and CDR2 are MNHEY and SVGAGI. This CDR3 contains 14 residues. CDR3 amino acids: CATGTGDINQPQHF. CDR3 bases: TGTGCCACCGGGACAGGGGACATCAATCAGCCCCAGCATTTT.

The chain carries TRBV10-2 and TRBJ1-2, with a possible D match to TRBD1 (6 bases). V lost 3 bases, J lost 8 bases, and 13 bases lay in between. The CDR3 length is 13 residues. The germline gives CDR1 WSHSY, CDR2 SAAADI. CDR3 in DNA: TGCGCCAGCAGTGAAGCAGGGGTAGGGGGCTACACCTTC. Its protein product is CASSEAGVGGYTF.

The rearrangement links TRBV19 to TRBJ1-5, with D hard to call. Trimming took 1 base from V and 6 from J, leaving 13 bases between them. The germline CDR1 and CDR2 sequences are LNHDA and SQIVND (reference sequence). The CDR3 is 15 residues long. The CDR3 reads CASSIAGFRGQPQHF. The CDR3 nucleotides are TGTGCCAGTAGTATAGCCGGCTTCAGAGGTCAGCCCCAGCATTTT.

The CDR3 here is CASSSGSEGQPQHF. The CDR3 DNA reads as TGTGCCAGCTCATCGGGGAGCGAAGGGCAGCCCCAGCATTTT. The chain is built from TRBV18 and TRBJ1-5; no clear D gene. This CDR3 contains 14 residues. V was cut by 5 bases and J by 7 bases, with 15 bases left in between. The germline gives CDR1 KGHSH, CDR2 LQKENI.

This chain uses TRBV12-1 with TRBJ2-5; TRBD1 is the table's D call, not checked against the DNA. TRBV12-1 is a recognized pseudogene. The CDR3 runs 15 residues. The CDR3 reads CASSFNVSGQETQYF. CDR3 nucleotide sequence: TGTGCCAGCAGCTTTAATGTCTCAGGGCAAGAGACCCAGTACTTC.